This entry concerns a single T cell receptor (beta chain). Its antigen is not known. Germline V gene lookup returns CDR1 SNHLY and CDR2 FYNNEI. V dropped 6 bases and J dropped 2; count of bases not matched to a gene: 5. This CDR3 is 14 amino acids long. This sample was taken from a study of graft-versus-host responses after intestinal transplantation. Across the whole study: Transplantation in recipients was multivisceral, liver-intestinal, or isolated intestinal. Study-wide results and caveats: Allografts from individuals with graft-donor T cell macrochimerism displayed high graft-versus-host to host-versus-graft clonal ratios. The authors found GvH clones in recipient marrow, some appearing first in ileum or blood. Early post-transplant HvG declines showed an association with peak circulating GvH clone levels.

The repertoire was sequenced with immunoSEQ multiplex PCR; TCRdb's copy has only in-frame clones and lacks some. The data show roughly 28,000 clones, 82% seen once. The receptor comes from a human donor who received an intestinal transplant. The chain links TRBV2 to TRBJ2-7; 9 bases agree with TRBD1. The starting material was unstimulated CD4+ T cells sorted from spleen or lymph node cells, obtained before intestinal transplant. For the CDR3, the DNA is TGTGCCAGCAGGCCCGACAGGGGGACCTACGAGCAGTACTTC. Its translation: CASRPDRGTYEQYF.